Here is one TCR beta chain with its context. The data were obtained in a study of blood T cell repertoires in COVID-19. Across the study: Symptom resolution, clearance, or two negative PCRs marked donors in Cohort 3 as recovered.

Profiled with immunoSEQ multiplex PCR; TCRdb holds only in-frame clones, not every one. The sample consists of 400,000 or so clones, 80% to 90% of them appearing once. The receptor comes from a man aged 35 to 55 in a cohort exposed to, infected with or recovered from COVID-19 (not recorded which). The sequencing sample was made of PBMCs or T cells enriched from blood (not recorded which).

The CDR3 reads CASSSRLAGLLDEQYF. In nucleotides, the CDR3 is TGTGCCAGCAGTTCAAGACTAGCGGGACTTTTGGACGAGCAGTACTTC. This sequence joins TRBV6-5 and TRBJ2-7; 11 bases map to TRBD2. Germline CDR1 is MNHEY and CDR2 is SVGAGI. This CDR3 comprises 16 residues. V shed 4 bases, J shed 5 bases, and the junction held 10 bases outside the gene matches.